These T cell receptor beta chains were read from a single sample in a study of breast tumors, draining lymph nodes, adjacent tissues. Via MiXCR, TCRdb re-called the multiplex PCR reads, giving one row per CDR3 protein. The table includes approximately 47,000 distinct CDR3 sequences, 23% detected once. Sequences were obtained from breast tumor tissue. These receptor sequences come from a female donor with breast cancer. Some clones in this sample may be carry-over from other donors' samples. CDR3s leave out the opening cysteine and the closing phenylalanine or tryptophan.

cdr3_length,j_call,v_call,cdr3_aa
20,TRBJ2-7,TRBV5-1,ASSHPGQGWTSGRSSPYEQY
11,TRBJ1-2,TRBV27,ASRWRGEGGYT
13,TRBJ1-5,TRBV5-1,ASSLVPGSNQPQH
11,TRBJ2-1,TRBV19,ASTGGSYNEQF
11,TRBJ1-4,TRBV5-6,ASSSGQNEKLF
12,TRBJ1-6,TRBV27,ASSFLDYNSPLH
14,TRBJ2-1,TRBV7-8,ASTRLAGGNYNEQF
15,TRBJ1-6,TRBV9,ASSVEGGNSYNSPLH
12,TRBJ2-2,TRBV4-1,ASSQDSRTGELF
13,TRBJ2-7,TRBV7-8,ASSLYQSSSYEQY
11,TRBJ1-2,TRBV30,AWSPGQGRGYT
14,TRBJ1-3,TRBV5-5,ASSLAGRRSGSTIY
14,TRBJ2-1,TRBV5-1,ASSLAAGGRYNEQF
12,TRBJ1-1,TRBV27,ASSLYRGNTEAF
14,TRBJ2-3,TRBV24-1,ATSDFGTGEGDTQY
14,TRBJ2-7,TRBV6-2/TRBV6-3,ASSWLSTTRAMGQY
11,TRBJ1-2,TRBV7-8,ASSLGTAYGYT
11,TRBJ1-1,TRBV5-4,ASSLGTGEEAF
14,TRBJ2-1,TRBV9,ASSVGWGGRSNEQF
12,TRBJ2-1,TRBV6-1,ASSEMAQNNEQF
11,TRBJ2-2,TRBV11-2,ASSPTDTGELF
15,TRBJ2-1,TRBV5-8,ASSLANAIATNNEQF
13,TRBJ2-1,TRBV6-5,ASSLGPGGHNEQF
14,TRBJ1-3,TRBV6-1,ASSELDGHSGNTIY
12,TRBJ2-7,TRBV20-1,SARSTGRGVEQY
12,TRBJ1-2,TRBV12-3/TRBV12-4,ASGRQGGGYGYT
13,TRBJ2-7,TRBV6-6,ASSSPSGTGSEQY
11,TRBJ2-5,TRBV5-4,ASRNGGQGTQY
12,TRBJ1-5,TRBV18,ASSTGGSNQPQH
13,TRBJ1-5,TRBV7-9,ASSYGTGFGQPQH
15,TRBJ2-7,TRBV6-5,ASSRSGLSGSSYEQY
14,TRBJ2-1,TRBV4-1,ASSQDGGPTYNEQF
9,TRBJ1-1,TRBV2,ASPRRGEAF
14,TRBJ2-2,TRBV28,ASSSRDRGLVGELF
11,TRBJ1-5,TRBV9,ASSVGTDQPQH
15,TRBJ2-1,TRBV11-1,ASSLPTLAAAYNEQF
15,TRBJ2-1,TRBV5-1,ASSLGTSGAWYNEQF
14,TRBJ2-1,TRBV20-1,SALPGLAGGPGEQF
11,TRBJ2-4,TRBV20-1,SAPGGAKNIQY
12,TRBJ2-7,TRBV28,ASTAPGQGYEQY
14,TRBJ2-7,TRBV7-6,ASSLGGTGGTYEQY
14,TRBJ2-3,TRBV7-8,ASSLVRGGRTDTQY
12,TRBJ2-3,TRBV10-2,ASSLAGGLDTQY
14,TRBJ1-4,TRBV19,ASSIGTGWANEKLF
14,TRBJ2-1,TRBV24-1,ATSESGTFSYNEQF
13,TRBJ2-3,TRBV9,ASSVGGSVADTQY
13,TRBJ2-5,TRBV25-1,ASSETGGPARTQY
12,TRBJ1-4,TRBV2,ASSGGTLNEKLF
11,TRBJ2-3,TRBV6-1,ASSGSSTDTQY
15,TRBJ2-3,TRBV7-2,ASSRWTSGASTDTQY
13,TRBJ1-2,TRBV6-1,ASSPQMDTGYGYT
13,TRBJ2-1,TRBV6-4,ASSEFGGAHNEQF
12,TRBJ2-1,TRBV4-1,ASSQGFGGDEQF
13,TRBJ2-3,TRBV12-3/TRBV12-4,ASSEAGGRADTQY